Included here is one TCR beta chain sequence, with context. The data stem from a study of cytomegalovirus exposure and HLA in healthy donors. Sequencing used immunoSEQ multiplex PCR; TCRdb keeps in-frame clones, though not all of them. Among roughly 130,000 clones, about 90% were seen once, and the ten largest hold just under 3%. Looked up from germline, CDR1 is WSHSY and CDR2 is SAAADI. The length of the CDR3 is 17 residues. The V and J ends lost 4 bases and 2 bases, in that order; junction bases with no gene match: 8. Sequencing was done on a sample of PBMCs. The chain employs TRBV10-2 and TRBJ2-3; TRBD2 matches 11 bases. This clonotype was sampled from a young man in good health and CMV-seronegative. The CDR3 region is CASSGPQLAGDTDTQYF. CDR3 DNA: TGCGCCAGCAGTGGGCCCCAACTAGCGGGGGACACAGATACGCAGTATTTT.